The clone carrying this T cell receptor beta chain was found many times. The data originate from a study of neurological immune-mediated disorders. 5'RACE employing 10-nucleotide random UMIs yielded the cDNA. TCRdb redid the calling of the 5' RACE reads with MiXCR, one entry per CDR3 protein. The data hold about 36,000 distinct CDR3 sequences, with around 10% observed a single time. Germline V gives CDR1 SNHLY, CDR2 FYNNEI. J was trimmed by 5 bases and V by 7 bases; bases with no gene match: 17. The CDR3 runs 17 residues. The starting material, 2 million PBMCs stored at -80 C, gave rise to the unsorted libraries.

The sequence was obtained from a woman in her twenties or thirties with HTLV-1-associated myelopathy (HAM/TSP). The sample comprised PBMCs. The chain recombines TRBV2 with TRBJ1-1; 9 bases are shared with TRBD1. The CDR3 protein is CASKIVTGGEGKTEAFF. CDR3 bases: TGTGCCAGCAAAATCGTAACAGGGGGCGAGGGAAAAACTGAAGCTTTCTTT.